This record looks at one T cell receptor (beta chain) sequence and its context. In germline, CDR1 is SGHRS, CDR2 YFSETQ. The junction had 9 bases not matched to a gene; V was cut back by 4 bases and J by 6 bases. This CDR3 has 14 residues. TCRdb's table, derived via immunoSEQ multiplex PCR, lists solely in-frame clones and lacks some. The data contain some 120,000 clones, approximately 86% of them singletons. These data belong to a study of blood T cell repertoires in COVID-19. On the study more broadly: The cDNA or gDNA used as material had been derived from T cells, B-cell-depleted T cells, or PBMCs.

The genes are TRBV5-1 and TRBJ1-1, with 7 bases lining up with TRBD1. This receptor was identified in a man in his forties or fifties with acute or convalescent COVID-19. Input material: peripheral blood. This CDR3 is CASSTGQRVAEAFF. CDR3 in DNA: TGCGCCAGCAGCACGGGACAGAGAGTCGCTGAAGCTTTCTTT.